This TCR beta chain was obtained from a study of T cells in Graves' hyperthyroidism and ophthalmopathy. CDR1 SGHVS and CDR2 FQNEAQ come from the germline V gene. The germline V and J ends were trimmed by 5 bases and 0 bases, with 8 bases remaining between them. This CDR3 is 14 amino acids long. RNA transcripts gave rise to amplified TCR beta CDR3 regions. First-round RT-PCR targeting the TCR CDR3 was performed with the HTBI primer set. TCRdb processed the multiplex PCR reads anew with MiXCR; each CDR3 protein has one entry. Of 300,000 to 500,000 distinct CDR3 sequences in the sample, over 12% were seen once. This clonotype was counted at least ten times.

Sequences were obtained from blood. This clonotype was sampled from a man in his fifties or sixties with Graves' ophthalmopathy. The V and J genes are TRBV7-8 and TRBJ1-3; D ambiguous. The CDR3 coding sequence is TGTGCCAGCAGCCCACAGAGCTCTGGAAACACCATATATTTT. Protein sequence: CASSPQSSGNTIYF. The entire variable domain, with the rest obtained from reference TRBV7-8 and TRBJ1-3, is as follows: GAGVSQSPRYKVAKRGQDVALRCDPISGHVSLFWYQQALGQGPEFLTYFQNEAQLDKSGLPSDRFFAERPEGSVSTLKIQRTQQEDSAVYLCASSPQSSGNTIYFGEGSWLTVV.